These T cell receptor beta chains were read from a single sample in a study of shared clonotypes between healthy human individuals. Libraries were prepared by immunoSEQ multiplex PCR; TCRdb keeps only in-frame clonotypes and omits some of them. The sample includes 1.6 million or so clones, approximately 98.5% of them seen just once. The sample was naive CD4+ T cells sorted from blood. The source of these receptors is a man aged 30 to 39 in good health. CDR3s include the opening cysteine and the closing phenylalanine or tryptophan. A D gene is named only where the DNA matches it firmly. Some rows have no size entry. The others give once, few or many, or a class for an expanded clone.

>NA|NA|TRBJ2-1|TRBV28
TGTGCCAGCAGTTACGGTAGCTCCTACAATGAGCAGTTCTTC
CASSYGSSYNEQFF
>NA|TRBD2|TRBJ2-1|TRBV11-3
TGTGCCAGCTCAGCGGGATGGGGTGAGCAGTTCTTC
CASSAGWGEQFF
>once|TRBD1|TRBJ2-3|TRBV2
TGTGCCAGCAGTGAACAGGGGGCGGGAGATACGCAGTATTTT
CASSEQGAGDTQYF
>NA|TRBD2|TRBJ2-1|TRBV19
TGTGCCAGTAGTATACTAGCGGGAGTGGCCAATGAGCAGTTCTTC
CASSILAGVANEQFF
>NA|TRBD1|TRBJ2-5|TRBV5-1
TGCGCCAGCAGCTTGGGACAGGGTGGGGAGACCCAGTACTTC
CASSLGQGGETQYF
>NA|TRBD1|TRBJ2-7|TRBV2
TGTGCCAGCAGTCCCGGGACAGGGGTCGAGCAGTACTTC
CASSPGTGVEQYF
>NA|NA|TRBJ1-2|TRBV6-4
TGTGCCAGCAGTGACTTAGTGTCCGGGATCGTTCGCTACACCTTC
CASSDLVSGIVRYTF
>NA|NA|TRBJ2-7|TRBV5-1
TGCGCCAGCAGCCCGCCGTATACAGGGGGGGGCGATCAGTACTTC
CASSPPYTGGGDQYF
>NA|TRBD1|TRBJ2-7|TRBV28
TGTGCCAGCAGCCTGACAGGGGTGCCTAACCACGAGCAGTACTTC
CASSLTGVPNHEQYF
>NA|NA|TRBJ2-7|TRBV11-2
TGTGCCAGCAGGTTTACGAGGAGCTCCTACGAGCAGTACTTC
CASRFTRSSYEQYF
>NA|TRBD2|TRBJ2-3|TRBV10-3
TGTGCCATCAGCCCCCTTCCGGCGGGAGTTTCAGATACGCAGTATTTT
CAISPLPAGVSDTQYF
>NA|NA|TRBJ1-2|TRBV28
TGTGCCAGCAGACCGTTCCAAGAGGGAGGCTACACCTTC
CASRPFQEGGYTF
>NA|NA|TRBJ1-1|TRBV28
TGTGCCAGCACCTTTGGGACTCTGGCTAACACTGAAGCTTTCTTT
CASTFGTLANTEAFF
>NA|NA|TRBJ2-7|TRBV7-9
TGTGCCAGCAGCGACAGTCCCTCCTACGAGCAGTACTTC
CASSDSPSYEQYF
>NA|NA|TRBJ2-5|TRBV29-1
TGCAGCGTTTCTCCCAGCCAAGAGACCCAGTACTTC
CSVSPSQETQYF
>NA|TRBD1|TRBJ2-7|TRBV6-6
TGTGCCAGCAGTTCGCCGGGACAGGGTTACGAGCAGTACTTC
CASSSPGQGYEQYF
>NA|NA|TRBJ2-5|TRBV7-2
TGTGCCAGCAGCAGGGGACTCCAAGAGACCCAGTACTTC
CASSRGLQETQYF
>NA|NA|TRBJ1-5|TRBV5-1
TGCGCCAGCAGCTTGGAAGGCAACAATCAGCCCCAGCATTTT
CASSLEGNNQPQHF
>NA|TRBD1|TRBJ2-7|TRBV9
TGTGCCAGCAGCGTAGGGGGACAGCCCTACGAGCAGTACTTC
CASSVGGQPYEQYF
>NA|TRBD1|TRBJ1-5|TRBV7-2
TGTGCCAGCAGCTTAGAACAGGGGGCTGATCAGCCCCAGCATTTT
CASSLEQGADQPQHF
>NA|TRBD1|TRBJ2-1|TRBV6-5
TGTGCCAGCAGTGCAACACAGGGGGCGAGAGAGCAGTTCTTC
CASSATQGAREQFF
>NA|TRBD2|TRBJ2-1|TRBV5-4
TGTGCCAGCAGCCCTATGGCGCTAGCGGACAATGAGCAGTTCTTC
CASSPMALADNEQFF
>NA|NA|TRBJ2-7|TRBV7-6
TGTGCCAGCAGCCGTTCTTTGCAGGGATCCTACGAGCAGTACTTC
CASSRSLQGSYEQYF
>NA|NA|TRBJ1-5|TRBV7-8
TGTGCCAGCAGCTTTCAAGACCGGCTCAATCAGCCCCAGCATTTT
CASSFQDRLNQPQHF
>NA|TRBD2|TRBJ2-3|TRBV7-3
TGTGCCAGCAGCCTTAGGACTAGCGGGAGGGCTGAGACAGATACGCAGTATTTT
CASSLRTSGRAETDTQYF
>NA|NA|TRBJ2-7|TRBV5-1
TGCGCCAGCAGCTTGGCTAGCGCACCCCGCGACGAGCAGTACTTC
CASSLASAPRDEQYF
>NA|NA|TRBJ2-7|TRBV5-4
TGTGCCAGCAGCTTGTCAACAGGCGGCTCCTACGAGCAGTACTTC
CASSLSTGGSYEQYF
>NA|TRBD2|TRBJ2-3|TRBV13
TGTGCCAGCAGCTCGGTCCCGGGACTAGCGGGAGGGGTCACAGATACGCAGTATTTT
CASSSVPGLAGGVTDTQYF
>NA|TRBD1|TRBJ2-7|TRBV7-9
TGTGCCAGCAGCTCGGGACAGGGCTCCTACGAGCAGTACTTC
CASSSGQGSYEQYF
>NA|NA|TRBJ2-3|TRBV6-1
TGTGCCAGCAGTGAAGATTTTGTCACAGATACGCAGTATTTT
CASSEDFVTDTQYF
>NA|TRBD2|TRBJ2-3|TRBV18
TGTGCCAGCTCACCATTAGGCCCGGGACTAGGCACAGATACGCAGTATTTT
CASSPLGPGLGTDTQYF
>NA|NA|TRBJ2-2|TRBV7-9
TGTGCCAGCAGCTTAGATACCGGGGAGCTGTTTTTT
CASSLDTGELFF
>NA|TRBD1|TRBJ1-5|TRBV6-1
TGTGCCAGCAGTACAACAGGGGTTCCCAATCAGCCCCAGCATTTT
CASSTTGVPNQPQHF
>NA|TRBD1|TRBJ1-5|TRBV6-1
TGTGCCAGCACCCTAGGACAGGGACAACAGCCCCAGCATTTT
CASTLGQGQQPQHF
>once|TRBD2|TRBJ2-1|TRBV11-2
TGTGCCAGCAGCTTAACTAGCGGGACAAATGAGCAGTTCTTC
CASSLTSGTNEQFF
>NA|TRBD2|TRBJ2-2|TRBV9
TGTGCCAGCAGCGGAGGACTAGCGGGAGGGCCTCTTCCCGGGGAGCTGTTTTTT
CASSGGLAGGPLPGELFF
>NA|TRBD2|TRBJ2-5|TRBV18
TGTGCCAGCTCACCACCGATGCGGGGGCAAGAGACCCAGTACTTC
CASSPPMRGQETQYF
>NA|NA|TRBJ2-7|TRBV19
TGTGCCAGTAGTATCGGTGCGGGAAGAGACTACGAGCAGTACTTC
CASSIGAGRDYEQYF
>NA|TRBD2|TRBJ2-5|TRBV14
TGTGCCAGCAGCTCCTGGGGAGGGTATATGGAGACCCAGTACTTC
CASSSWGGYMETQYF
>NA|NA|TRBJ2-7|TRBV27
TGTGCCAGCAGTTTTAGTCAGGGGGGAGTCTACGAGCAGTACTTC
CASSFSQGGVYEQYF
>NA|TRBD1|TRBJ2-7|TRBV28
TGTGCCAGCATCCCCGGGTTCGGGACAGGGAATACCTACGAGCAGTACTTC
CASIPGFGTGNTYEQYF
>NA|TRBD2|TRBJ2-3|TRBV5-3
TGTGCCAGAAGCTTGGACACTAGCGGGCGAAAAGATACGCAGTATTTT
CARSLDTSGRKDTQYF
>NA|NA|TRBJ1-2|TRBV25-1
TGTGCCAGCAGTGAATATGCGACCGGGGCGCTGAGTGGCTACACCTTC
CASSEYATGALSGYTF
>NA|NA|TRBJ2-1|TRBV28
TGTGCCAGCAGTTTTGTGGGGCGGGACAATGAGCAGTTCTTC
CASSFVGRDNEQFF
>NA|TRBD2|TRBJ2-1|TRBV6-5
TGTGCCAGCAGTTCGCTAGCGGGGAGCTCCTACAATGAGCAGTTCTTC
CASSSLAGSSYNEQFF
>NA|NA|TRBJ2-1|TRBV18
TGTGCCAGCTCAGAACAGCAGGGGAGTGAGCAGTTCTTC
CASSEQQGSEQFF